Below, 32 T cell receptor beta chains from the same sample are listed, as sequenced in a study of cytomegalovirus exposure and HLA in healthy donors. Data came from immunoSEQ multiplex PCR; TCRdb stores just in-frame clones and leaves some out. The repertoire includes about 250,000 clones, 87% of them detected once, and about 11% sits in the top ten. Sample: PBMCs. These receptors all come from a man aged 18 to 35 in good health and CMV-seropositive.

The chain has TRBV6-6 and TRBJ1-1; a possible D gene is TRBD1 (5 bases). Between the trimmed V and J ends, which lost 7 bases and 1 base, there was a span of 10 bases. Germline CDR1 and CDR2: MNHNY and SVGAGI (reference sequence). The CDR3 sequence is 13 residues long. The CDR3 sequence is CASTLDKNTEAFF. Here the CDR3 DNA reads TGTGCCAGCACCCTGGACAAGAACACTGAAGCTTTCTTT.

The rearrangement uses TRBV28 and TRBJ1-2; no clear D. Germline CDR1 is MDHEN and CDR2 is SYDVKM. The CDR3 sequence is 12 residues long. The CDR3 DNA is TGTTGGGCCGAAACCCGACTCCCTGGCTACACCTTC. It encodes CWAETRLPGYTF.

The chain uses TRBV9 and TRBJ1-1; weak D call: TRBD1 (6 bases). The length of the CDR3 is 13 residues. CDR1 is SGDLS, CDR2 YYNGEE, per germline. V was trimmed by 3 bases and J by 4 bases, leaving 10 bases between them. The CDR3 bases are TGTGCCAGCAGCGCCGAGGGGGGCACTGAAGCTTTCTTT. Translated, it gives CASSAEGGTEAFF.

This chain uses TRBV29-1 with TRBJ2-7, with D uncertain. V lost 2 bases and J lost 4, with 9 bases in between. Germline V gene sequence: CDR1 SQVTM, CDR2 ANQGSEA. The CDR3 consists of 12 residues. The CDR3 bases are TGCAGCGTTGAAACCAAGACTTACGAGCAGTACTTC. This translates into CSVETKTYEQYF.

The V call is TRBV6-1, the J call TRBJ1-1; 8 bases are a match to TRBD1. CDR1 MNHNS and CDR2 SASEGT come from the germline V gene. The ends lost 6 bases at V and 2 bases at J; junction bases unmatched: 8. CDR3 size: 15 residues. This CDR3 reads CASRIRQGLNTEAFF. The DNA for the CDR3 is TGTGCCAGCAGGATCCGACAGGGGCTAAACACTGAAGCTTTCTTT.

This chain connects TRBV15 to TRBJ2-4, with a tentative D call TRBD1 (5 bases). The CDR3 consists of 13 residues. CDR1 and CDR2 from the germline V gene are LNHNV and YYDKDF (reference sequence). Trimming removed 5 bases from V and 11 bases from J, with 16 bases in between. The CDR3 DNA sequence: TGTGCCACCAGCGAAAGGGCCACAGGAGTTCAGTACTTC. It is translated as CATSERATGVQYF.

The CDR3 bases are TGTGCCAGCAGCGTAGGAGGGGACGGGGGGTACGAGCAGTACTTC. This gives the protein CASSVGGDGGYEQYF. This sequence joins TRBV9 and TRBJ2-7; 7 nucleotides agree with TRBD2. CDR3 length: 15 amino acids. Trimming took 0 bases from V and 4 from J; bases not matched to a gene: 7. CDR1 is SGDLS and CDR2 is YYNGEE in the germline V gene.

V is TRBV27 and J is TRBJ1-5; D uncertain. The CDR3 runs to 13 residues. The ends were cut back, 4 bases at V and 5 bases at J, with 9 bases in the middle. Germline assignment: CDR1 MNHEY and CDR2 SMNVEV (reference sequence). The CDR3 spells CASSSGLHQPQHF. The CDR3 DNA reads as TGTGCCAGCAGTTCCGGGCTCCATCAGCCCCAGCATTTT.

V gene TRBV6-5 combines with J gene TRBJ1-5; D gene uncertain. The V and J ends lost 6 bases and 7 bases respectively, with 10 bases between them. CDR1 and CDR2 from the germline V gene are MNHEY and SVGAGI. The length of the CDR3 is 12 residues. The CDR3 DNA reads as TGTGCCAGCAGGGGCACGGGGCAGCCCCAGCATTTT. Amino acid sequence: CASRGTGQPQHF.

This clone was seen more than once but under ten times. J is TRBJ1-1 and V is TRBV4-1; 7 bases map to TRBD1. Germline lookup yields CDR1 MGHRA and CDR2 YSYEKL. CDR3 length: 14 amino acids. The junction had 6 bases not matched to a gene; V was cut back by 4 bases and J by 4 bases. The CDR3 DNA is TGCGCCAGCAGCCCTGGACAGGCGACCACTGAAGCTTTCTTT. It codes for CASSPGQATTEAFF.

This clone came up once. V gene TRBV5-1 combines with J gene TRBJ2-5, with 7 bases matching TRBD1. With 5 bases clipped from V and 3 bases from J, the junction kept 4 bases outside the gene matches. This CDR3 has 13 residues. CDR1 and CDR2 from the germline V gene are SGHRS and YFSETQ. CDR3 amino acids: CASSSDRKETQYF. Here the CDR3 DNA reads TGCGCCAGCAGTTCGGACAGGAAAGAGACCCAGTACTTC. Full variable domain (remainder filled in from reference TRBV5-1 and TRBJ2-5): KAGVTQTPRYLIKTRGQQVTLSCSPISGHRSVSWYQQTPGQGLQFLFEYFSETQRNKGNFPGRFSGRQFSNSRSEMNVSTLELGDSALYLCASSSDRKETQYFGPGTRLLVL.

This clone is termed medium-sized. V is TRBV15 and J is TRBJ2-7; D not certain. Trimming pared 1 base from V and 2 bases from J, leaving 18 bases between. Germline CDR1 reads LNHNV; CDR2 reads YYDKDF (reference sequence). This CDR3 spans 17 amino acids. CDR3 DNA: TGTGCCACCAGCAGAGGGAGTGACGGCCAACGGACCTACGAGCAGTACTTC. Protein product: CATSRGSDGQRTYEQYF.

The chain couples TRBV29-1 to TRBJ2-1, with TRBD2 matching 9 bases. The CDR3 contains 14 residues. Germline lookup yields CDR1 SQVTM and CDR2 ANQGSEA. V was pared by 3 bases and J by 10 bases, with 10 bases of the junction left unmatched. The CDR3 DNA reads TGCAGCGTTGATGGCGGGAGGGTCCTCAGAGAGCAGTTCTTC. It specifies CSVDGGRVLREQFF.

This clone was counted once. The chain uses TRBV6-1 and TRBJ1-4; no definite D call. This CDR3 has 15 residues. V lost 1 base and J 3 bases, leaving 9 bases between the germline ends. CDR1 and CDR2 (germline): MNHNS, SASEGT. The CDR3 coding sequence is TGTGCCAGCAGTGAAGAAGTCAGTTCTAATGAAAAACTGTTTTTT. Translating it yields CASSEEVSSNEKLFF.

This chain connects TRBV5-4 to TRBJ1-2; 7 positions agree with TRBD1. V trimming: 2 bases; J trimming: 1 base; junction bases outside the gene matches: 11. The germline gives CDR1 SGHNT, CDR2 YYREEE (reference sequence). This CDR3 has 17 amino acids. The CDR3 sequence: CASSFWQGERNNYGYTF. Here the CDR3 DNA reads TGTGCCAGCAGCTTCTGGCAGGGGGAACGAAATAACTATGGCTACACCTTC. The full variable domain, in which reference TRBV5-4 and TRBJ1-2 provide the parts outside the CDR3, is ETGVTQSPTHLIKTRGQQVTLRCSSQSGHNTVSWYQQALGQGPQFIFQYYREEENGRGNFPPRFSGLQFPNYSSELNVNALELDDSALYLCASSFWQGERNNYGYTFGSGTRLTVV.

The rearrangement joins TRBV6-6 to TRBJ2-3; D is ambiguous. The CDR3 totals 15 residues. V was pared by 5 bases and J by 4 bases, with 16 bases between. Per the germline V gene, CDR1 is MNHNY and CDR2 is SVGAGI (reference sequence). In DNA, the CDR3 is TGTGCCAGCAGTCCTCTTTTGACTTCCCCAGATACGCAGTATTTT. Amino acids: CASSPLLTSPDTQYF.

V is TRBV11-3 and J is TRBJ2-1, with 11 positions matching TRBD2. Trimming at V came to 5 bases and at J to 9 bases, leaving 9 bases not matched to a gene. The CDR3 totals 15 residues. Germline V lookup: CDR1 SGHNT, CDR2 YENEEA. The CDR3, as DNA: TGTGCCAGCAGCCGTACTAGCGGGAGTAATAGTGAGCAGTTCTTC. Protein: CASSRTSGSNSEQFF. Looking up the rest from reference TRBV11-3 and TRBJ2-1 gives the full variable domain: EAGVVQSPRYKIIEKKQPVAFWCNPISGHNTLYWYLQNLGQGPELLIRYENEEAVDDSQLPKDRFSAERLKGVDSTLKIQPAELGDSAVYLCASSRTSGSNSEQFFGPGTRLTVL.

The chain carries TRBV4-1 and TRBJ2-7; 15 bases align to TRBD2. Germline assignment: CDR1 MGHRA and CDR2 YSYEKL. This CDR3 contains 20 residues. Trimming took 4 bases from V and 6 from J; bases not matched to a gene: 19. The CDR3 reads CASSLLRGTSGRHLSCEQYF. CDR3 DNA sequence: TGCGCCAGCAGCCTTCTGCGGGGGACTAGCGGGAGGCACCTATCATGCGAGCAGTACTTC.

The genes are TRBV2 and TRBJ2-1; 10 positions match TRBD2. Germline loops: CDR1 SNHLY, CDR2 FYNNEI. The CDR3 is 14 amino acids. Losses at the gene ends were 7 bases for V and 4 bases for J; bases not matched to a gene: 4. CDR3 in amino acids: CASIELAGYNEQFF. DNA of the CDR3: TGTGCCAGCATCGAACTAGCGGGGTACAATGAGCAGTTCTTC. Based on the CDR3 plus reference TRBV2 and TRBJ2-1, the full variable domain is EPEVTQTPSHQVTQMGQEVILRCVPISNHLYFYWYRQILGQKVEFLVSFYNNEISEKSEIFDDQFSVERPDGSNFTLKIRSTKLEDSAMYFCASIELAGYNEQFFGPGTRLTVL.

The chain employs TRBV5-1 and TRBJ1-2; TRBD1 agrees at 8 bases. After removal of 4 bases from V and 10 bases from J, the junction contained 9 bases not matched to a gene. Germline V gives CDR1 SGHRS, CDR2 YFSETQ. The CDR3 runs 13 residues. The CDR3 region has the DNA TGCGCCAGCAGCGTACCGGGACAGGTCTTCTACACCTTC. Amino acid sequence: CASSVPGQVFYTF.

This CDR3 is CASSPGTGWNYGYTF. The CDR3 region has the DNA TGTGCCAGTAGTCCCGGGACAGGGTGGAACTATGGCTACACCTTC. V gene TRBV19 combines with J gene TRBJ1-2; 9 bases map to TRBD1. Trimming at V came to 5 bases and at J to 2 bases, leaving 6 bases not matched to a gene. The CDR3 is 15 residues long. Germline lookup yields CDR1 LNHDA and CDR2 SQIVND (reference sequence).

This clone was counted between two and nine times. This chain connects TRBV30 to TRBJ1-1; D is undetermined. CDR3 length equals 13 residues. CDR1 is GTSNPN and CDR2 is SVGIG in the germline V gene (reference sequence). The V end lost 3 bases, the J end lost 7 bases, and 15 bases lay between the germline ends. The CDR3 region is CAWRMRGRYEAFF. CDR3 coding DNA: TGTGCCTGGAGGATGAGAGGACGGTATGAAGCTTTCTTT. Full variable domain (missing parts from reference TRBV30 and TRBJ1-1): SQTIHQWPATLVQPVGSPLSLECTVEGTSNPNLYWYRQAAGRGLQLLFYSVGIGQISSEVPQNLSASRPQDRQFILSSKKLLLSDSGFYLCAWRMRGRYEAFFGQGTRLTVV.

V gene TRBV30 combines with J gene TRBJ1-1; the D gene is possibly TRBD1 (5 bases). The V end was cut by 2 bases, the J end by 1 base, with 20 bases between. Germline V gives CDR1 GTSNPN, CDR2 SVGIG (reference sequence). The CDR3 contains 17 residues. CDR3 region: CAWSSGPKGVWNTEAFF. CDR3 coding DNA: TGTGCCTGGAGTTCTGGACCCAAAGGGGTTTGGAACACTGAAGCTTTCTTT.

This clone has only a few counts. DNA for the CDR3: TGTGCCAGCAGCAAAGGAGGTCAGCCCCAGCATTTT. Protein product: CASSKGGQPQHF. The chain couples TRBV21-1 to TRBJ1-5. TRBV21-1 is assigned pseudogene status. The CDR3 sequence is 12 residues long.

The CDR3 nucleotides are TGTGCCAGCAGACACGGAAATAGGCCCACTGAAGCTTTCTTT. Its protein is CASRHGNRPTEAFF. The V call is TRBV13, the J call TRBJ1-1; D is uncertain. V was trimmed by 6 bases and J by 4 bases, leaving 15 bases between them. The CDR3 spans 14 residues. Germline lookup yields CDR1 PRHDT and CDR2 FYEKMQ (reference sequence).

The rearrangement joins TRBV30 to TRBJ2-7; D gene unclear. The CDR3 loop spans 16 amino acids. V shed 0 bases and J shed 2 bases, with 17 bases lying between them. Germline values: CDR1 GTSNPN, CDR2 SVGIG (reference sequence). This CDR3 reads CAWSVPQNGEAYEQYF. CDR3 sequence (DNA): TGTGCCTGGAGTGTACCCCAAAACGGAGAAGCCTACGAGCAGTACTTC.

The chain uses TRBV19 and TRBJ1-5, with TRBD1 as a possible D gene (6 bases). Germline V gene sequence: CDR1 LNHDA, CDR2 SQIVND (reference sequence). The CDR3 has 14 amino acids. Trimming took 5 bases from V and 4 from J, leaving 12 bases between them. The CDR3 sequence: CASSQGNGNQPQHF. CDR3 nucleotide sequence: TGTGCCAGTAGTCAGGGGAATGGGAATCAGCCCCAGCATTTT.

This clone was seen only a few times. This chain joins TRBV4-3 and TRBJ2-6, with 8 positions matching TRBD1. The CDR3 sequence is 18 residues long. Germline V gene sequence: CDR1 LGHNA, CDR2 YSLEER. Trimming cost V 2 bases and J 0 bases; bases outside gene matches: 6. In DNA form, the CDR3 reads TGCGCCAGCAGCCAAAGGACAGGGTGGGACTCTGGGGCCAACGTCCTGACTTTC. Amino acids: CASSQRTGWDSGANVLTF.

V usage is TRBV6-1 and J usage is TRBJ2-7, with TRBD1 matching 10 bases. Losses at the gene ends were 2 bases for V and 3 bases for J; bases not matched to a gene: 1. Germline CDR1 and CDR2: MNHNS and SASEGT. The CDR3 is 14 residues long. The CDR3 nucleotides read TGTGCCAGCAGTGAACGGACAGGGGGCTACGAGCAGTACTTC. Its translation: CASSERTGGYEQYF.

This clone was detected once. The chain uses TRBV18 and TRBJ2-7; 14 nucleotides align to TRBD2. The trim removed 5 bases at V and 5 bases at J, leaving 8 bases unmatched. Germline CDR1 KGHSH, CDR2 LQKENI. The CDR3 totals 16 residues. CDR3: CASSGGLAGGLHEQYF. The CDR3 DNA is TGTGCCAGCTCAGGAGGACTAGCGGGAGGTCTCCACGAGCAGTACTTC.

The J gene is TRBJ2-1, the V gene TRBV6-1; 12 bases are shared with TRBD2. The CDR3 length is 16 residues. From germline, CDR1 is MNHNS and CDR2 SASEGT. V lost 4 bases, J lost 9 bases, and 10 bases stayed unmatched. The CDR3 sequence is CASSAPRLAGDSEQFF. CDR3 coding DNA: TGTGCCAGCAGTGCCCCACGACTAGCGGGAGATAGTGAGCAGTTCTTC.

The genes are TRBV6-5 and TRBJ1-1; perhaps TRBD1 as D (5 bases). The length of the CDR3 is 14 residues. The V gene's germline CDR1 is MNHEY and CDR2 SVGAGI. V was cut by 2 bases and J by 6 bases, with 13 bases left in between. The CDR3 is CASSYGTGPSEAFF. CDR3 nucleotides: TGTGCCAGCAGTTACGGGACGGGACCTTCTGAAGCTTTCTTT.